The clone carrying this TCR beta chain was seen once. This specimen comes from a study of blood T cell repertoires in COVID-19. The J segment lost 6 bases and the V segment lost 4 bases, leaving 8 bases of the junction unmatched. CDR3 length equals 14 residues. The germline CDR1 and CDR2 sequences are SGHTA and FQGNSA. Per the original methods: How many nucleated cells were present was estimated from reference gene primer amplification. TCRdb's table, derived via immunoSEQ multiplex PCR, lists solely in-frame clones and lacks some. V, J and clone size derive from that table, while D and trimming were established from the DNA sequence. The data contain tens of thousands of clones, more than 75% of them singletons.

The source material was peripheral blood. This TCR was recovered from a man between 65 and 85 years old with acute or convalescent COVID-19. V is TRBV7-2 and J is TRBJ1-1; 7 nucleotides align to TRBD1. DNA for the CDR3: TGTGCCAGCAGCTCCGATAGGGGGCGGGCTGAAGCTTTCTTT. Translating gives CASSSDRGRAEAFF.